These 19 T cell receptor beta chains share one sample of origin, sequenced in a study of human T cells and chemical hapten exposure. TCRdb called the RACE reads again in MiXCR, with one record for every CDR3 protein. The sample lists about 120,000 distinct CDR3 sequences; approximately 15% were seen once. Time point: pre-sensitization, week 0. Indicated treatment: therapeutic diphenylcyclopropenone sensitization with weekly scalp DPC. The specimen comprised whole blood, sampled in connection with sensitization to the hapten diphenylcyclopropenone (DPC). The receptor source for this set is a woman aged 18 to 35 with alopecia areata. Some clones in this sample may be carry-over from other donors' samples.

There are a few counts of this clonotype. The rearrangement uses TRBV5-5 and TRBJ2-1; weak D call: TRBD1 (6 bases). The ends were cut back, 4 bases at V and 0 bases at J, with 17 bases in the middle. Germline V lookup: CDR1 SGHKS, CDR2 YYEKEE (reference sequence). This CDR3 comprises 17 residues. In nucleotides, the CDR3 is TGTGCCAGCAGCCACGGACAGATCCCGAGCTCCTACAATGAGCAGTTCTTC. Its translation is CASSHGQIPSSYNEQFF.

This clonotype has ten or more counts. The CDR3, as DNA: TGTGCCAGCACCCCGTACCGTGGGGCTTTCTTT. Amino acid sequence: CASTPYRGAFF. The chain has TRBV7-2 and TRBJ1-1; D is ambiguous. In germline, CDR1 is SGHTA, CDR2 FQGNSA. This CDR3 spans 11 amino acids. Trimming removed 7 bases from V and 11 bases from J, with 14 bases in between.

The genes are TRBV5-5 and TRBJ1-3, with D possibly being TRBD1 (5 bases). V was pared by 3 bases and J by 9 bases, with 16 bases between. CDR3 length: 14 amino acids. Germline values: CDR1 SGHKS, CDR2 YYEKEE (reference sequence). CDR3: CASSWQGPAGTIYF. The CDR3 DNA is TGTGCCAGCAGCTGGCAGGGCCCGGCGGGCACCATATATTTT.

This clonotype was picked up one time. This chain connects TRBV5-6 to TRBJ2-7; D may be TRBD2 (7 bases). The V end lost 3 bases, the J end lost 7 bases, and 17 bases lay between the germline ends. The length of the CDR3 is 14 residues. Germline CDR1 reads SGHDT; CDR2 reads YYEEEE. The CDR3: CASSWDGGHREQYF. The DNA of the CDR3 is TGTGCCAGCAGCTGGGACGGGGGGCACAGGGAGCAGTACTTC.

In its sample, this clonotype was seen a few times. This CDR3 reads CASSSTRSSYNEQFF. CDR3 DNA: TGTGCCAGCAGCTCGACTAGGAGCTCCTACAATGAGCAGTTCTTC. V gene TRBV7-9 combines with J gene TRBJ2-1; a weak D match, TRBD2 (6 bases). Germline CDR1 is SEHNR and CDR2 is FQNEAQ (reference sequence). V shed 4 bases and J shed 0 bases, with 10 bases lying between them. This CDR3 contains 15 residues.

This clonotype appeared many times. This chain connects TRBV6-5 to TRBJ1-6, with D uncertain. The CDR3 is made up of 13 amino acids. The V end was cut by 2 bases, the J end by 13 bases, with 12 bases between. Germline loops: CDR1 MNHEY, CDR2 SVGAGI. In DNA form, the CDR3 reads TGTGCCAGCAGTTACGGGCCAAATGGGCCCCTCCACTTT. It is translated as CASSYGPNGPLHF.

This clonotype was counted many times. The chain couples TRBV12-3 or TRBV12-4 to TRBJ2-3; D gene ambiguous. This CDR3 spans 13 amino acids. Deletions cut 6 bases from V and 1 base from J, with 8 bases between. The CDR3 loop reads CASRSSGTDTQYF. The DNA of the CDR3 is TGTGCCAGCAGATCGTCGGGCACAGATACGCAGTATTTT.

The CDR3 sequence is CASSGGPNSGNTIYF. The CDR3 coding sequence is TGTGCCAGCAGCGGCGGACCGAACTCTGGAAACACCATATATTTT. The chain combines TRBV9 with TRBJ1-3; D ambiguous. Trimming cost V 3 bases and J 0 bases, with 10 bases left between them. The length of the CDR3 is 15 residues. CDR1 is SGDLS and CDR2 is YYNGEE in the germline V gene.

The rearrangement links TRBV12-5 to TRBJ2-7, with a possible D match to TRBD2 (7 bases). CDR3 length: 18 residues. From germline, CDR1 is LGHNT and CDR2 FRNRAP. With 0 bases removed from V and 1 base from J, the gap between germline ends came to 19 bases. The chain's CDR3 is CASGLVTGGQADSYEQYF. DNA of the CDR3: TGTGCTAGTGGTTTGGTAACCGGGGGGCAAGCCGATTCCTACGAGCAGTACTTC. The complete variable domain, with remaining parts taken from reference TRBV12-5 and TRBJ2-7, reads DARVTQTPRHKVTEMGQEVTMRCQPILGHNTVFWYRQTMMQGLELLAYFRNRAPLDDSGMPKDRFSAEMPDATLATLKIQPSEPRDSAVYFCASGLVTGGQADSYEQYFGPGTRLTVT.

The chain employs TRBV11-2 and TRBJ2-1; D assignment may be TRBD1 or TRBD2 (6 bases each). From germline, CDR1 is SGHAT and CDR2 FQNNGV. This CDR3 is built from 13 residues. The ends were cut back, 0 bases at V and 8 bases at J, with 8 bases in the middle. The chain's CDR3 is CASSLDGGHEQFF. The CDR3, as DNA: TGTGCCAGCAGCTTAGACGGGGGCCATGAGCAGTTCTTC.

The chain couples TRBV5-5 to TRBJ2-1; possible D gene TRBD2, 6 bases. Germline V gene sequence: CDR1 SGHKS, CDR2 YYEKEE (reference sequence). The V and J ends lost 4 bases and 0 bases respectively, with 11 bases between them. This CDR3 region has 15 residues. The CDR3 protein is CASSPDGSSYNEQFF. The CDR3 DNA follows: TGTGCCAGCAGCCCGGACGGGAGCTCCTACAATGAGCAGTTCTTC.

This clonotype has more than one count but fewer than ten. This chain links TRBV18 with TRBJ2-2, with D uncertain. There are 16 residues in the CDR3. V lost 0 bases and J 0 bases, leaving 8 bases between the germline ends. Germline values: CDR1 KGHSH, CDR2 LQKENI. The CDR3 spells CASSPPGRSNTGELFF. In nucleotides, the CDR3 is TGTGCCAGCTCACCACCGGGCAGGTCGAACACCGGGGAGCTGTTTTTT.

This clonotype was recorded many times. The V call is TRBV6-1, the J call TRBJ2-6; the D is unclear. V was shortened by 3 bases and J by 0 bases, with 6 bases between the two germline ends. The CDR3 length is 15 residues. Germline V gives CDR1 MNHNS, CDR2 SASEGT. For the CDR3, the DNA is TGTGCCAGCAGTGATAGGAACTCTGGGGCCAACGTCCTGACTTTC. Its translation: CASSDRNSGANVLTF.

This clonotype was counted only a few times. The chain has TRBV6-5 and TRBJ2-5, with D unclear. V lost 7 bases to trimming and J lost 1 base, with 13 bases between them. There are 14 residues in the CDR3. The germline V gene has CDR1 MNHEY and CDR2 SVGAGI. CDR3 in DNA: TGTGCCAGCAATCCCCTGGGTCGCCAAGAGACCCAGTACTTC. Translated, it gives CASNPLGRQETQYF.

In this sample, this clonotype turned up many times. The J gene is TRBJ2-2, the V gene TRBV5-1; 7 positions match TRBD1. The CDR3 extends over 15 amino acids. In germline, CDR1 is SGHRS, CDR2 YFSETQ. J was trimmed by 2 bases and V by 3 bases; bases with no gene match: 4. Here the CDR3 DNA reads TGCGCCAGCAGCTACAGGGGTCCCAACACCGGGGAGCTGTTTTTT. Protein sequence: CASSYRGPNTGELFF.

The gene calls are TRBV20-1 and TRBJ2-6; TRBD1 matches 9 bases. Unmatched junction bases numbered 12, after V lost 6 bases and J lost 0 bases. This CDR3 region has 18 residues. Germline V CDR1 and CDR2: DFQATT, SNEGSKA (reference sequence). DNA of the CDR3: TGCAGTGCCACGCAGGCGGGACAGGGACCCTCTGGGGCCAACGTCCTGACTTTC. Residues: CSATQAGQGPSGANVLTF.

This clonotype showed up just a few times. The V and J genes are TRBV4-2 and TRBJ2-2, with D perhaps TRBD2 (5 bases). V lost 1 base, J lost 5 bases, and 8 bases lay in between. In germline, CDR1 is LGHNA, CDR2 YNFKEQ. The CDR3 loop spans 14 amino acids. The CDR3 nucleotides read TGTGCCAGCAGCCAAGCCCGCGGGACCGGGGAGCTGTTTTTT. It codes for CASSQARGTGELFF.

This clonotype has ten or more counts. The gene calls are TRBV7-9 and TRBJ2-5; no definite D call. This CDR3 has 13 amino acids. Germline CDR1 SEHNR, CDR2 FQNEAQ (reference sequence). Trimming pared 2 bases from V and 3 bases from J, leaving 7 bases between. Here the CDR3 reads CASSLSVKETQYF. The CDR3 bases are TGTGCCAGCAGCTTATCCGTGAAAGAGACCCAGTACTTC. The variable domain in full, completed from reference TRBV7-9 and TRBJ2-5, reads DTGVSQNPRHKITKRGQNVTFRCDPISEHNRLYWYRQTLGQGPEFLTYFQNEAQLEKSRLLSDRFSAERPKGSFSTLEIQRTEQGDSAMYLCASSLSVKETQYFGPGTRLLVL.

There are many counts of this clonotype. The genes are TRBV7-9 and TRBJ1-1; D not resolved. The CDR3 covers 15 residues. The V gene's germline CDR1 is SEHNR and CDR2 FQNEAQ (reference sequence). V was shortened by 3 bases and J by 0 bases, with 11 bases between the two germline ends. CDR3 region: CASSFRTGLNTEAFF. For the CDR3, the DNA is TGTGCCAGCAGCTTCAGGACCGGACTGAACACTGAAGCTTTCTTT. Based on the CDR3 plus reference TRBV7-9 and TRBJ1-1, the full variable domain is DTGVSQNPRHKITKRGQNVTFRCDPISEHNRLYWYRQTLGQGPEFLTYFQNEAQLEKSRLLSDRFSAERPKGSFSTLEIQRTEQGDSAMYLCASSFRTGLNTEAFFGQGTRLTVV.